The 15 T cell receptor beta chains below were found in one sample sequenced in a study of breast tumors, draining lymph nodes, adjacent tissues. Breast cancer patients provided tissue from their axillary draining lymph nodes. TCRdb redid the calling of the multiplex PCR reads with MiXCR, one entry per CDR3 protein. The sample gives about 180,000 distinct CDR3 sequences, 30% to 35% of which show up once; roughly 4.5% is in the top ten. The sequenced material came from axillary lymph node tissue. These receptors were taken from a female donor with breast cancer. Some clones in this sample may be carry-over from other donors' samples.

The V and J genes are TRBV5-7 and TRBJ1-1; TRBD1 might be the D (5 bases). TRBV5-7 is an open reading frame whose function is uncertain. V was shortened by 1 base and J by 1 base, with 11 bases between the two germline ends. This CDR3 has 15 residues. CDR3 DNA: TGTGCCAGCAGCTTGAATACGGGGGGGAACACTGAAGCTTTCTTT. It specifies CASSLNTGGNTEAFF.

Points on this clonotype: One end of the junction does not line up with germline, which may come from a read error. This chain connects TRBV19 to TRBJ2-5; no reliable D call. The CDR3 has 11 residues. CDR1 and CDR2 (germline): LNHDA, SQIVND (reference sequence). The CDR3 sequence: CATLLRETQYF. In DNA form, the CDR3 reads TGTGCGACACTTCTACGAGAGACCCAGTATTTC.

The genes are TRBV6-1 and TRBJ2-3; D is tentatively TRBD1 or TRBD2 (5 bases each). V was trimmed by 6 bases and J by 5 bases, leaving 21 bases between them. There are 16 residues in the CDR3. Germline loops: CDR1 MNHNS, CDR2 SASEGT. The DNA for the CDR3 is TGTGCCAGCAGGCACCCGGGACCCTCTGCTAGAGATACGCAGTATTTT. This encodes CASRHPGPSARDTQYF.

This clonotype was seen a few times. V and J are TRBV7-8 and TRBJ1-1, with a weak D call TRBD1 (5 bases). V was pared by 5 bases and J by 1 base, with 8 bases between. CDR1 is SGHVS, CDR2 FQNEAQ, per germline. There are 13 residues in the CDR3. The CDR3 spells CASSQTGNTEAFF. The CDR3, as DNA: TGTGCCAGCAGCCAAACAGGGAACACTGAAGCTTTCTTT.

This clonotype came up many times. This chain joins TRBV29-1 and TRBJ2-3, with D tentatively TRBD2 (7 bases). V gave up 7 bases and J gave up 2 bases, with 10 bases separating them. Germline values: CDR1 SQVTM, CDR2 ANQGSEA. CDR3 size: 12 residues. CDR3 DNA sequence: TGCAGCGGGGGGGGGGCCACAGATACGCAGTATTTT. It codes for CSGGGATDTQYF.

This clonotype was detected many times. This chain joins TRBV5-6 and TRBJ1-2, with D tentatively TRBD1 (5 bases). This CDR3 comprises 14 residues. The V gene's germline CDR1 is SGHDT and CDR2 YYEEEE. V shed 4 bases and J shed 5 bases, with 15 bases lying between them. CDR3 sequence reads: CASSLLTVMYGYTF. The CDR3 bases are TGTGCCAGCAGCCTGCTGACAGTAATGTATGGCTACACCTTC.

V gene TRBV6-1 combines with J gene TRBJ2-3; D possibly corresponds to TRBD1 (5 bases). The CDR3 consists of 15 residues. Trimming cost V 8 bases and J 0 bases, with 15 bases left between them. Germline V gives CDR1 MNHNS, CDR2 SASEGT. The CDR3: CASGHTVASTDTQYF. CDR3 DNA: TGTGCCAGCGGACACACGGTTGCTAGCACAGATACGCAGTATTTT.

The V and J genes are TRBV7-9 and TRBJ1-6; 9 bases match TRBD1. The CDR3 spans 14 residues. V lost 6 bases and J lost 9; bases outside the gene matches: 6. Looked up from germline, CDR1 is SEHNR and CDR2 is FQNEAQ (reference sequence). CDR3 amino acids: CASREQGAASPLHF. The CDR3 coding sequence is TGTGCCAGCAGGGAACAGGGGGCTGCTTCACCCCTCCACTTT. The variable domain in full, completed from reference TRBV7-9 and TRBJ1-6, reads DTGVSQNPRHKITKRGQNVTFRCDPISEHNRLYWYRQTLGQGPEFLTYFQNEAQLEKSRLLSDRFSAERPKGSFSTLEIQRTEQGDSAMYLCASREQGAASPLHFGNGTRLTVT.

On this clonotype: A much larger clone differs by one base, so this may be a read error. The missing conserved phenylalanine or tryptophan at the end of this CDR3 makes a read error likely. The chain uses TRBV7-9 and TRBJ2-5; 8 nucleotides align to TRBD2. The germline CDR1 and CDR2 sequences are SEHNR and FQNEAQ (reference sequence). The CDR3 runs 14 residues. V dropped 5 bases and J dropped 3; count of bases not matched to a gene: 5. The DNA for the CDR3 is TGTGCCAGCAGCGAGCGGGGGAGGAAAGAGACCCAGTACCTC. Protein product: CASSERGRKETQYL.

This clonotype was found a few times. A much larger clone lies one base from this, so it may be a read error. The chain carries TRBV29-1 and TRBJ1-5, with D maybe TRBD1 (5 bases). The CDR3 length is 13 residues. Germline V gives CDR1 SQVTM, CDR2 ANQGSEA. Trimming stripped 4 bases from V and 1 base from J, with 8 bases between. The CDR3 loop reads CSVGEGSNQPQHF. CDR3 nucleotides: TGCAGCGTTGGGGAGGGGAGCAATCAGCCCCAGCATTTT.

This clonotype came up many times. This chain links TRBV12-3 or TRBV12-4 with TRBJ2-3, with 14 nucleotides matching TRBD2. CDR3 size: 16 residues. The V and J ends lost 6 bases and 4 bases, in that order; junction bases with no gene match: 6. CDR3 nucleotide sequence: TGTGCCAGCAGCAAGACTAGCGGGGGGGCATCAGATACGCAGTATTTT. It translates to CASSKTSGGASDTQYF.

The rearrangement joins TRBV2 to TRBJ1-1; 11 bases match TRBD1. Germline V gene lookup returns CDR1 SNHLY and CDR2 FYNNEI. CDR3 length: 14 residues. The V and J ends lost 8 bases and 6 bases, in that order; junction bases with no gene match: 8. The CDR3 DNA reads as TGTGCCAGCCGATGGACAGGGGGCTTGCCTGAAGCTTTCTTT. As protein: CASRWTGGLPEAFF.

The chain uses TRBV20-1 and TRBJ1-2, with D possibly TRBD1 on 6 matching bases. CDR1 is DFQATT, CDR2 SNEGSKA, per germline (reference sequence). V lost 3 bases and J lost 2, with 10 bases in between. This CDR3 is 13 amino acids long. CDR3 bases: TGCAGTGCTAGGGGGGGGCGGAACTATGGCTACACCTTC. This codes for CSARGGRNYGYTF.

As for this clonotype: A read error may explain this, as a much larger clone is one base away. Because it lacks the conserved phenylalanine or tryptophan at the end, this CDR3 is likely a read error. The J gene is TRBJ2-5, the V gene TRBV13; D tentatively reads TRBD1 or TRBD2 (5 bases each). The V and J ends lost 4 bases and 5 bases respectively, with 11 bases between them. This CDR3 contains 13 residues. Germline CDR1 reads PRHDT; CDR2 reads FYEKMQ (reference sequence). The CDR3 sequence is CASSSGRPETQYS. The CDR3 nucleotides read TGTGCCAGCAGCTCGGGACGCCCGGAGACCCAGTACTCC.

This clonotype has more than one count but fewer than ten. This chain uses TRBV5-8 with TRBJ2-5, with 9 bases fitting TRBD1. There are 14 residues in the CDR3. Per the germline V gene, CDR1 is SGHTS and CDR2 is YDEGEE. The junction had 6 bases not matched to a gene; V was cut back by 4 bases and J by 5 bases. For the CDR3, the DNA is TGTGCCAGCAGCCCCACAGGGGGCGGGGAGACCCAGTACTTC. Amino acid sequence: CASSPTGGGETQYF.